This T cell receptor (beta chain) was recorded in a study of T cells after posttransplantation cyclophosphamide. Study observations and caveats: Donor-recipient repertoire similarity was low at 1-2 months, rising over year one. Recipient CMV seropositivity and CMV reactivation strongly tracked TRB clonality.

Produced via immunoSEQ multiplex PCR; TCRdb's table is partial and in-frame only. In the table there are thousands of clones, roughly 98% of which are singletons. A note on this clone: Antigen unknown.

The CDR3 covers 16 residues. Trimming left V 0 bases short and J 3 bases short, with 10 bases between. Germline loops: CDR1 SGHTS, CDR2 YDEGEE. Sequencing was performed on memory CD4+ T cells sorted from PBMCs. The TCR originated in a man in his forties or fifties in good health, CMV-negative, and a related stem cell transplant donor. V and J are TRBV5-8 and TRBJ2-6, with a weak D call TRBD2 (6 bases). CDR3 residues: CASSLVGGGGANVLTF. CDR3 DNA sequence: TGTGCCAGCAGCTTGGTCGGGGGAGGTGGGGCCAACGTCCTGACTTTC. The whole variable domain, remainder taken from reference TRBV5-8 and TRBJ2-6, is EAGVTQSPTHLIKTRGQQATLRCSPISGHTSVYWYQQALGLGLQFLLWYDEGEERNRGNFPPRFSGRQFPNYSSELNVNALELEDSALYLCASSLVGGGGANVLTFGAGSRLTVL.